This T cell receptor (beta chain) was sequenced in a study of blood T cell repertoires in COVID-19. V shed 5 bases and J 1 base; nucleotides not matched to a gene: 7. From germline, CDR1 is SGHVS and CDR2 FQNEAQ. The CDR3 spans 15 residues. Only in-frame clones appear in the TCRdb table, and some are missing; sequencing was by immunoSEQ multiplex PCR. Of around 94,000 clones listed, around nine tenths are singletons. Sequenced material: peripheral blood. The rearrangement joins TRBV7-8 to TRBJ2-5, with 7 positions matching TRBD1. The source is an elderly man with acute or convalescent COVID-19. CDR3 region: CASSPPGTAQETQYF. The DNA of the CDR3 is TGTGCCAGCAGCCCGCCCGGGACAGCCCAAGAGACCCAGTACTTC.